The next 13 T cell receptor beta chains were all read from a single sample in a study of cytomegalovirus exposure and HLA in healthy donors. Assay used: immunoSEQ multiplex PCR; TCRdb lists only in-frame clones, some missing. The sample lists 35,000 to 40,000 clones, 90% to 95% occurring once. Material: PBMCs. These receptors all stem from a man between 18 and 29 years old in good health and CMV-seronegative.

This clone was counted a single time. This chain connects TRBV6-1 to TRBJ2-1; TRBD2 matches 10 bases. Germline V CDR1 and CDR2: MNHNS, SASEGT. The CDR3 is 15 residues long. V gave up 6 bases and J gave up 4 bases; unmatched junction bases: 6. CDR3: CASSQLAGHYNEQFF. CDR3 coding DNA: TGTGCCAGCAGCCAACTAGCGGGGCATTACAATGAGCAGTTCTTC.

The chain has TRBV19 and TRBJ2-3; maybe TRBD1 (6 bases). The CDR3 spans 16 residues. Trimming cost V 4 bases and J 8 bases, with 22 bases left between them. CDR1 and CDR2 from the germline V gene are LNHDA and SQIVND (reference sequence). The CDR3 spells CASSTRQDGSRGTQYF. As DNA, the CDR3 is TGTGCCAGTAGTACGCGACAGGACGGTTCCAGAGGTACGCAGTATTTT.

The sample holds one count of this clone. The chain carries TRBV30 and TRBJ2-5; maybe TRBD2 (5 bases). CDR1 GTSNPN and CDR2 SVGIG come from the germline V gene (reference sequence). This CDR3 spans 15 amino acids. Deletions cut 3 bases from V and 5 bases from J, with 19 bases between. CDR3 sequence: CAWSARADPRETQYF. The CDR3 coding sequence is TGTGCCTGGAGCGCTCGAGCGGACCCCCGGGAGACCCAGTACTTC. Using reference TRBV30 and TRBJ2-5 for the parts outside the CDR3, the full variable domain is SQTIHQWPATLVQPVGSPLSLECTVEGTSNPNLYWYRQAAGRGLQLLFYSVGIGQISSEVPQNLSASRPQDRQFILSSKKLLLSDSGFYLCAWSARADPRETQYFGPGTRLLVL.

This rearrangement joins TRBV19 to TRBJ2-2; 11 nucleotides line up with TRBD2. Trimming took 4 bases from V and 5 from J; bases not matched to a gene: 12. Germline V gives CDR1 LNHDA, CDR2 SQIVND (reference sequence). The CDR3 spans 18 residues. The CDR3 spells CASSTTSWLAGGTGELFF. The CDR3, as DNA: TGTGCCAGTAGTACCACTTCGTGGCTAGCGGGGGGTACCGGGGAGCTGTTTTTT.

As DNA, the CDR3 is TGTGCCAGCAGCCCCTTTGGAAGCGGGATGCAGAATGAGCAGTTCTTC. It encodes CASSPFGSGMQNEQFF. The chain uses TRBV7-9 and TRBJ2-1; TRBD2 matches at 7 bases. CDR3 length: 16 amino acids. V trimming: 5 bases; J trimming: 7 bases; junction bases outside the gene matches: 14. Per the germline V gene, CDR1 is SEHNR and CDR2 is FQNEAQ (reference sequence). The variable domain in full, completed from reference TRBV7-9 and TRBJ2-1, reads DTGVSQNPRHKITKRGQNVTFRCDPISEHNRLYWYRQTLGQGPEFLTYFQNEAQLEKSRLLSDRFSAERPKGSFSTLEIQRTEQGDSAMYLCASSPFGSGMQNEQFFGPGTRLTVL.

The chain carries TRBV19 and TRBJ2-1; 10 bases align to TRBD2. This CDR3 contains 17 residues. V lost 0 bases, J lost 4 bases, and 6 bases stayed unmatched. Per germline, CDR1 LNHDA and CDR2 SQIVND (reference sequence). The CDR3 is CASSIDFPSGSYNEQFF. In nucleotides, the CDR3 is TGTGCCAGTAGTATAGATTTTCCTAGCGGGAGTTACAATGAGCAGTTCTTC.

The chain has TRBV29-1 and TRBJ2-5; TRBD2 agrees at 10 bases. The CDR3 consists of 12 residues. Germline-derived CDR1 and CDR2 are SQVTM and ANQGSEA. V gave up 6 bases and J gave up 6 bases; unmatched junction bases: 4. CDR3 DNA: TGCAGCGTAAAGCGGGAGGGCAAGACCCAGTACTTC. Translation gives CSVKREGKTQYF.

This chain joins TRBV6-6 and TRBJ1-2; a possible D gene is TRBD1 (6 bases). This CDR3 is built from 10 residues. Trimming took off 11 bases at V and 6 bases at J, with 10 bases between the two ends. Germline CDR1 MNHNY, CDR2 SVGAGI (reference sequence). The CDR3 reads CAVQGNGYTF. The CDR3 DNA follows: TGTGCCGTACAGGGTAATGGCTACACCTTC.

V gene TRBV5-3 combines with J gene TRBJ2-1, with 7 nucleotides matching TRBD2. TRBV5-3 is filed as an ORF, its function uncertain. J gave up 10 bases and V 1 base, and 11 bases lay outside the gene matches. This CDR3 is 15 amino acids long. In DNA form, the CDR3 reads TGTGCCAGAAGCTTGCGGCTAGCGGTCCCCAGGGAGCAGTTCTTC. Its protein product is CARSLRLAVPREQFF.

The chain links TRBV6-5 to TRBJ1-2; a possible D gene is TRBD1 (5 bases). V gave up 0 bases and J gave up 7 bases, with 12 bases separating them. This CDR3 spans 14 amino acids. The germline CDR1 and CDR2 sequences are MNHEY and SVGAGI. In nucleotides, the CDR3 is TGTGCCAGCAGTTACTCTGCCGGGGGGGGTGGCTACACCTTC. Residues: CASSYSAGGGGYTF.

V and J are TRBV13 and TRBJ1-5; 8 bases match TRBD1. This CDR3 region has 14 residues. The germline V gene encodes CDR1 PRHDT and CDR2 FYEKMQ (reference sequence). V trimming: 4 bases; J trimming: 7 bases; junction bases outside the gene matches: 6. The CDR3 region has the DNA TGTGCCAGCAGCTCCGGACAGGGAGGGCAGCCCCAGCATTTT. Amino acids: CASSSGQGGQPQHF.

This chain uses TRBV4-1 with TRBJ2-3; D perhaps matches TRBD1 (6 bases). Germline V CDR1 and CDR2: MGHRA, YSYEKL. This CDR3 region has 13 residues. V was shortened by 4 bases and J by 4 bases, with 9 bases between the two germline ends. CDR3 coding DNA: TGCGCCAGCAGCCCCGGACAGTCAGATACGCAGTATTTT. As protein: CASSPGQSDTQYF.

This chain connects TRBV27 to TRBJ1-4; D is uncertain. Looked up from germline, CDR1 is MNHEY and CDR2 is SMNVEV (reference sequence). The CDR3 spans 15 residues. Trimming took off 6 bases at V and 2 bases at J, with 13 bases between the two ends. The CDR3 region is CASRQHLGTNEKLFF. The DNA of the CDR3 is TGTGCCAGCAGGCAACATTTGGGCACTAATGAAAAACTGTTTTTT. Based on the CDR3 plus reference TRBV27 and TRBJ1-4, the full variable domain is EAQVTQNPRYLITVTGKKLTVTCSQNMNHEYMSWYRQDPGLGLRQIYYSMNVEVTDKGDVPEGYKVSRKEKRNFPLILESPSPNQTSLYFCASRQHLGTNEKLFFGSGTQLSVL.